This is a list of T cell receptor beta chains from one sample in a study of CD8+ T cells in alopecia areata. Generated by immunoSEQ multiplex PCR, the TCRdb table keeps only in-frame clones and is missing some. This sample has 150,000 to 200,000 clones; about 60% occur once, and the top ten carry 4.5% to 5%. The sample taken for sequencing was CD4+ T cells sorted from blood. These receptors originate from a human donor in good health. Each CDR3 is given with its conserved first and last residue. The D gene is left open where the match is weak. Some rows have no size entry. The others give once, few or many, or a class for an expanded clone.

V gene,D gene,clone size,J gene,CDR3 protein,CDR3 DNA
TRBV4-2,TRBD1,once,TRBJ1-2,CASSQDGAGGQGLSRYGYTF,TGTGCCAGCAGCCAAGATGGGGCAGGGGGACAGGGCCTTAGTCGCTATGGCTACACCTTC
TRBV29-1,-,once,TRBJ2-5,CSVGGGIGGETQYF,TGCAGCGTTGGAGGCGGGATCGGGGGAGAGACCCAGTACTTC
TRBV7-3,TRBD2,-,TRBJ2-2,CASSLGGTSWPGELFF,TGTGCCAGCAGCTTAGGAGGGACTAGTTGGCCCGGGGAGCTGTTTTTT
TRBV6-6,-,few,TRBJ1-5,CASSSLYSNQPQHF,TGTGCCAGCAGTTCCCTGTATAGCAATCAGCCCCAGCATTTT
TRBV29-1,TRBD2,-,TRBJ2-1,CSVMPRGLASRGEQFF,TGCAGCGTTATGCCCCGCGGACTAGCGTCAAGGGGTGAGCAGTTCTTC
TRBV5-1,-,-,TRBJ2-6,CASSLGTVSGANVLTF,TGCGCCAGCAGCTTGGGGACCGTCTCTGGGGCCAACGTCCTGACTTTC
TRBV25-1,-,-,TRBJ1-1,CASRQGPEAFF,TGTGCCAGCAGACAGGGACCTGAAGCTTTCTTT
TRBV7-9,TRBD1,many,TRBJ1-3,CASSQATGRKENTGNTIYF,TGTGCCAGCAGCCAGGCGACAGGGCGTAAGGAGAACACTGGAAACACCATATATTTT
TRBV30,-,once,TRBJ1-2,CAWSVKVTSGYTF,TGTGCCTGGAGTGTAAAGGTCACTAGTGGCTACACCTTC
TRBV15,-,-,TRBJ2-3,CATSRDRAADTQYF,TGTGCCACCAGCAGAGATCGGGCGGCGGATACGCAGTATTTT
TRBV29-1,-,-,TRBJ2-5,CTTATIGETQYF,TGCACAACAGCGACCATTGGAGAGACCCAGTACTTC
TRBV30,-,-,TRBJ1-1,CAWSGTEAFF,TGTGCCTGGAGTGGCACTGAAGCTTTCTTT
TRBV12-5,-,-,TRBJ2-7,CASGLSQGSSYEQYF,TGTGCTAGTGGTTTGAGTCAAGGAAGCTCCTACGAGCAGTACTTC
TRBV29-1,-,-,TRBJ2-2,CSVEGQGRIGELFF,TGCAGCGTTGAAGGTCAGGGGAGGATCGGGGAGCTGTTTTTT
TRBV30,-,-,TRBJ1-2,CAWNFRGGYTF,TGTGCCTGGAACTTCAGGGGTGGCTACACCTTC
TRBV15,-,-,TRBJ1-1,CATRTPQRVTFF,TGTGCCACCAGAACCCCGCAGAGGGTAACTTTCTTT
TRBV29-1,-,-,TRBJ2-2,CSVVTTGELFF,TGCAGCGTGGTGACTACCGGGGAGCTGTTTTTT
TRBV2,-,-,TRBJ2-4,CASSEATGRAKNIQYF,TGTGCCAGCAGTGAGGCTACGGGAAGAGCCAAAAACATTCAGTACTTC
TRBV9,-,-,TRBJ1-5,CASSVGPGRSNQPQHF,TGTGCCAGCAGCGTAGGGCCAGGTCGTAGCAATCAGCCCCAGCATTTT
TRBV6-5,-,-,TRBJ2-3,CASTPTNTDTQYF,TGTGCCAGCACCCCAACCAACACAGATACGCAGTATTTT
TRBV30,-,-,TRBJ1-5,CAWSGRVNQPQHF,TGTGCCTGGAGTGGCAGGGTTAATCAGCCCCAGCATTTT
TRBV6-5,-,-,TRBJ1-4,CASSSKTPTQLFF,TGTGCCAGCAGCTCTAAGACGCCCACCCAGCTGTTTTTT
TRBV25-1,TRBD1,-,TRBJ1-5,CASSESGTGGPQHF,TGTGCCAGCAGTGAAAGTGGGACAGGGGGGCCCCAGCATTTT
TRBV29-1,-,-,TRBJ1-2,CSVEEGYGYTF,TGCAGCGTTGAAGAGGGCTATGGCTACACCTTC
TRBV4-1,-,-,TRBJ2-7,CASSTTGTTGYEQYF,TGCGCCAGCAGCACGACCGGGACAACAGGCTACGAGCAGTACTTC
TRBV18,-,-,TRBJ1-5,CASSPGQLNQPQHF,TGTGCCAGCTCACCAGGACAGCTCAATCAGCCCCAGCATTTT
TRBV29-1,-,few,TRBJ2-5,CSVERGFGETQYF,TGCAGCGTTGAGAGAGGGTTCGGAGAGACCCAGTACTTC
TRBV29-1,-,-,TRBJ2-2,CSVEGYTGELFF,TGCAGCGTTGAGGGTTACACCGGGGAGCTGTTTTTT
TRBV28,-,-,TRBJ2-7,CASSLIPLPAYF,TGTGCCAGCAGTTTAATACCTCTCCCCGCGTACTTC